Shown below are 15 T cell receptor beta chains from a single sample sequenced in a study of identical twins. TCRdb processed the 5' RACE reads anew with MiXCR; each CDR3 protein has one entry. The data contain approximately 1.8 million distinct CDR3 sequences, more than 30% of them singletons. The sequenced material came from cord blood. These receptor sequences come from a newborn girl in good health.

This chain joins TRBV12-3 or TRBV12-4 and TRBJ2-3; D might be TRBD2 (6 bases). Trimming shortened V by 2 bases and J by 1 base, and 10 bases separated the two germline ends. The CDR3 has 15 amino acids. The CDR3 protein is CASSLRQRGTDTQYF. Written as DNA, the CDR3 is TGTGCCAGCAGTTTACGACAGCGGGGCACAGATACGCAGTATTTT.

Regarding this clonotype: This likely reflects a read error, since a far larger clone is one base away. The chain couples TRBV20-1 to TRBJ2-7; 7 bases line up with TRBD2. With the DNA end fitting TRBJ2-1 better, the J assignment may be wrong. Germline V gene data show CDR1 as DFQATT and CDR2 as SNEGSKA (reference sequence). The CDR3 runs 13 residues. The CDR3 nucleotides are TGCAGTGCTAGCGGGGGGAGCTCCTACGAGCAGTTCTTC. It yields the protein CSASGGSSYEQFF.

This clonotype was seen more than once but under ten times. The rearrangement joins TRBV2 to TRBJ1-2; D ambiguous. This CDR3 contains 13 residues. The germline V gene has CDR1 SNHLY and CDR2 FYNNEI. V was trimmed by 5 bases and J by 4 bases, leaving 11 bases between them. The CDR3 DNA is TGTGCCAGCAGTCTGGAGAACCCCTATGGCTACACCTTC. As protein: CASSLENPYGYTF.

This clonotype was detected a few times. This chain links TRBV20-1 with TRBJ2-7, with 9 bases that match TRBD1. After removal of 4 bases from V and 3 bases from J, the junction contained 4 bases not matched to a gene. The CDR3 has 13 residues. CDR1 and CDR2 from the germline V gene are DFQATT and SNEGSKA (reference sequence). The CDR3 loop is CSATGTGYYEQYF. DNA of the CDR3: TGCAGTGCTACCGGGACAGGGTACTACGAGCAGTACTTC.

This clonotype was counted a few times. This sequence joins TRBV10-3 and TRBJ2-7; 8 bases align to TRBD1. CDR1 and CDR2 (germline): ENHRY, SYGVKD. V trimming: 8 bases; J trimming: 1 base; junction bases outside the gene matches: 7. This CDR3 is built from 14 residues. The CDR3, as DNA: TGTGCCATCGGGATAGGGACAGGATCCTACGAGCAGTACTTC. This gives the protein CAIGIGTGSYEQYF.

The chain is built from TRBV20-1 and TRBJ2-1; 7 bases match TRBD2. The CDR3 is made up of 17 amino acids. The germline V gene encodes CDR1 DFQATT and CDR2 SNEGSKA (reference sequence). V was pared by 5 bases and J by 1 base, with 14 bases of the junction left unmatched. The CDR3 reads CSARSSSGHVSYNEQFF. The CDR3 DNA reads TGCAGTGCTCGCTCCTCTAGCGGTCACGTATCCTACAATGAGCAGTTCTTC.

This chain joins TRBV20-1 and TRBJ1-2; D is unclear. Germline loops: CDR1 DFQATT, CDR2 SNEGSKA (reference sequence). The CDR3 contains 13 residues. V was clipped by 4 bases and J by 4 bases, with 13 bases between them. For the CDR3, the DNA is TGCAGTGCTATTGCGGGAAATAGCTATGGCTACACCTTC. This codes for CSAIAGNSYGYTF.

This sequence joins TRBV7-9 and TRBJ1-1; D uncertain. The CDR3 runs 10 residues. The germline CDR1 and CDR2 sequences are SEHNR and FQNEAQ (reference sequence). V was shortened by 4 bases and J by 7 bases, with 4 bases between the two germline ends. The CDR3 bases are TGTGCCAGCAGCTCCCTTGAAGCTTTCTTT. Translated: CASSSLEAFF.

The chain couples TRBV3-1 to TRBJ2-3; tentative D call: TRBD2 (6 bases). The V gene lost 4 bases and the J gene lost 7 bases, with 15 bases spanning the gap. The CDR3 runs to 14 residues. Germline lookup yields CDR1 LGHDT and CDR2 YNNKEL (reference sequence). For the CDR3, the DNA is TGTGCCAGCAGCCCCCGGGAAGGACTACATACGCAGTATTTT. Its protein is CASSPREGLHTQYF.

This clonotype was detected a few times. This rearrangement joins TRBV27 to TRBJ2-6; TRBD2 might be the D (5 bases). Germline CDR1 is MNHEY and CDR2 is SMNVEV (reference sequence). V lost 2 bases and J lost 3, with 17 bases in between. The CDR3 consists of 18 residues. DNA of the CDR3: TGTGCCAGCAGTTTAAGCAGTTCTGGGAGAGTTGGGGCCAACGTCCTGACTTTC. This codes for CASSLSSSGRVGANVLTF.

This clonotype showed up just a few times. The chain employs TRBV5-1 and TRBJ2-6; D gene unclear. Germline CDR1 and CDR2: SGHRS and YFSETQ. V lost 4 bases and J 2 bases, leaving 10 bases between the germline ends. This CDR3 has 15 residues. In DNA form, the CDR3 reads TGCGCCAGCAGCCATCCCGGAACTGGGGCCAACGTCCTGACTTTC. Protein: CASSHPGTGANVLTF. Drawing the rest from reference TRBV5-1 and TRBJ2-6, the complete variable domain is KAGVTQTPRYLIKTRGQQVTLSCSPISGHRSVSWYQQTPGQGLQFLFEYFSETQRNKGNFPGRFSGRQFSNSRSEMNVSTLELGDSALYLCASSHPGTGANVLTFGAGSRLTVL.

Concerning this clonotype itself: The junction departs from the called germline gene at one end, perhaps through a read error. The chain couples TRBV5-1 to TRBJ2-1; 7 positions match TRBD1. The CDR3 loop spans 15 amino acids. Germline lookup yields CDR1 SGHRS and CDR2 YFSETQ. The CDR3 here is CASSSPRQGYNEHFF. The CDR3 nucleotides read TGCGCCAGCAGCTCTCCTCGACAGGGATACAATGAGCATTTCTTC.

The rearrangement links TRBV20-1 to TRBJ2-7; D could derive from TRBD1 or TRBD2 (5 bases each). Germline V gives CDR1 DFQATT, CDR2 SNEGSKA (reference sequence). The V and J ends lost 0 bases and 2 bases respectively, with 11 bases between them. This CDR3 comprises 14 residues. For the CDR3, the DNA is TGCAGTGCTAGAGATCGGGGCTCGGCCTACGAGCAGTACTTC. Its protein is CSARDRGSAYEQYF.

The sample holds a few counts of this clonotype. The chain employs TRBV21-1 and TRBJ1-1; TRBD1 is taken as the D call from the table, unchecked against the DNA. TRBV21-1 counts as a pseudogene. The CDR3 has 16 amino acids. The CDR3 protein is CASSKGGGPHNTEAFF. DNA for the CDR3: TGTGCCAGCAGCAAAGGGGGGGGACCCCACAACACTGAAGCTTTCTTT.

This clonotype was recorded a few times. The chain is built from TRBV2 and TRBJ2-7, with D maybe TRBD1 (5 bases). From germline, CDR1 is SNHLY and CDR2 FYNNEI. CDR3 length: 14 residues. V was pared by 4 bases and J by 1 base, with 11 bases between. DNA of the CDR3: TGTGCCAGCAGTGGCGACAGATCATCCTACGAGCAGTACTTC. It is translated as CASSGDRSSYEQYF.